The 20 T cell receptor beta chains presented below share a single source sample, sequenced in a study of CD8 T cells in ankylosing spondylitis. General study points: A motif of 7 or 8 highly homologous TCR beta variants was seen as apparently characteristic of ankylosing spondylitis blood.

What these receptors recognize is not known. TCRdb reprocessed the 5' RACE reads with MiXCR, giving one entry per CDR3 protein. The sample holds about 220,000 distinct CDR3 sequences, about a sixth seen once. The sample consisted of blood, either unsorted or a sorted T cell fraction (not recorded which). Receptors originate from a male donor with ankylosing spondylitis.

V usage is TRBV7-9 and J usage is TRBJ1-1; D may be TRBD1 (6 bases). V was pared by 5 bases and J by 7 bases, with 17 bases between. Germline V gene data show CDR1 as SEHNR and CDR2 as FQNEAQ (reference sequence). The CDR3 loop spans 14 amino acids. The chain's CDR3 is CASSHGSGADEAFF. The DNA of the CDR3 is TGTGCCAGCAGCCACGGGTCGGGGGCGGATGAAGCTTTCTTT.

A few counts support this clonotype. The chain recombines TRBV20-1 with TRBJ2-1; 7 nucleotides match TRBD1. Germline V gene data show CDR1 as DFQATT and CDR2 as SNEGSKA (reference sequence). After removal of 6 bases from V and 7 bases from J, the junction contained 9 bases not matched to a gene. The CDR3 runs to 13 residues. The CDR3 DNA follows: TGCAGTGCCCGGCAGAGGGGGCCTAATGAGCAGTTCTTC. It codes for CSARQRGPNEQFF.

This clonotype was detected only a few times. The chain recombines TRBV24-1 with TRBJ2-1; TRBD2 agrees at 12 bases. This CDR3 spans 18 amino acids. Germline loops: CDR1 KGHDR, CDR2 SFDVKD. J gave up 0 bases and V 5 bases, and 7 bases lay outside the gene matches. CDR3 nucleotides: TGTGCCACCAGTGGACTAGCGGGAGAGATTGGCTCCTACAATGAGCAGTTCTTC. It translates to CATSGLAGEIGSYNEQFF.

The table lists this clonotype with a few counts. The chain joins TRBV19 to TRBJ2-7; D is undetermined. V was pared by 1 base and J by 0 bases, with 7 bases between. The germline V gene has CDR1 LNHDA and CDR2 SQIVND (reference sequence). The CDR3 runs to 14 residues. The CDR3: CASSIGGVSYEQYF. For the CDR3, the DNA is TGTGCCAGTAGTATAGGTGGGGTCTCCTACGAGCAGTACTTC. Together with reference TRBV19 and TRBJ2-7, the CDR3 gives the full variable domain: DGGITQSPKYLFRKEGQNVTLSCEQNLNHDAMYWYRQDPGQGLRLIYYSQIVNDFQKGDIAEGYSVSREKKESFPLTVTSAQKNPTAFYLCASSIGGVSYEQYFGPGTRLTVT.

This clonotype was found once. The chain joins TRBV6-5 to TRBJ1-5; the D is unclear. The CDR3 contains 14 residues. The V gene lost 4 bases and the J gene lost 0 bases, with 7 bases spanning the gap. CDR1 MNHEY and CDR2 SVGAGI come from the germline V gene. The CDR3 region is CASSSYHSNQPQHF. CDR3 DNA sequence: TGTGCCAGCAGTTCTTACCATAGCAATCAGCCCCAGCATTTT.

This clonotype was observed at least ten times. The rearrangement uses TRBV12-3 or TRBV12-4 and TRBJ2-1, with D tentatively TRBD1 or TRBD2 (5 bases each). This CDR3 spans 12 amino acids. Trimming removed 5 bases from V and 7 bases from J, with 9 bases in between. Written as DNA, the CDR3 is TGTGCCAGCAGTCTAGGGGAGAATGAGCAGTTCTTC. Its translation is CASSLGENEQFF.

In this sample, this clonotype turned up a few times. The genes are TRBV7-9 and TRBJ1-2; no firm D call. The germline CDR1 and CDR2 sequences are SEHNR and FQNEAQ (reference sequence). V lost 5 bases to trimming and J lost 5 bases, with 12 bases between them. The CDR3 totals 13 residues. The CDR3 sequence is CASSANPVYGYTF. Written as DNA, the CDR3 is TGTGCCAGCAGCGCAAATCCCGTTTATGGCTACACCTTC.

This clonotype was found a few times. The V and J genes are TRBV9 and TRBJ1-1, with D maybe TRBD1 (6 bases). Trimming pared 4 bases from V and 0 bases from J, leaving 16 bases between. CDR3 length: 16 residues. Looked up from germline, CDR1 is SGDLS and CDR2 is YYNGEE. The CDR3 reads CASSPPTGYMNTEAFF. CDR3 in DNA: TGTGCCAGCAGCCCCCCGACAGGCTACATGAACACTGAAGCTTTCTTT. Complete variable domain (other parts from reference TRBV9 and TRBJ1-1): DSGVTQTPKHLITATGQRVTLRCSPRSGDLSVYWYQQSLDQGLQFLIQYYNGEERAKGNILERFSAQQFPDLHSELNLSSLELGDSALYFCASSPPTGYMNTEAFFGQGTRLTVV.

Only a few counts were recorded for this clonotype. The chain couples TRBV12-3 or TRBV12-4 to TRBJ2-2; D gene uncertain. The CDR3 contains 13 residues. V lost 5 bases and J lost 6, with 10 bases in between. CDR3 loop: CASSIDTAGELFF. The CDR3, as DNA: TGTGCCAGCAGTATAGACACGGCCGGGGAGCTGTTTTTT.

The chain couples TRBV5-1 to TRBJ2-7; no firm D call. Deletions cut 4 bases from V and 6 bases from J, with 17 bases between. The CDR3 has 14 amino acids. Germline CDR1 is SGHRS and CDR2 is YFSETQ. The CDR3 bases are TGCGCCAGCAGCCCCCTGGGAACGGCCGCCGAGCAGTACTTC. The encoded protein is CASSPLGTAAEQYF.

The J gene is TRBJ2-1, the V gene TRBV5-6; D ambiguous. This CDR3 contains 14 residues. CDR1 SGHDT and CDR2 YYEEEE come from the germline V gene. The germline V and J ends were trimmed by 1 base and 4 bases, with 9 bases remaining between them. This CDR3 is CASSLTATYNEQFF. The CDR3 DNA is TGTGCCAGCAGCTTGACTGCTACGTACAATGAGCAGTTCTTC.

In this sample, this clonotype turned up a few times. This rearrangement joins TRBV19 to TRBJ1-1, with 8 nucleotides matching TRBD1. Trimming at V came to 5 bases and at J to 5 bases, leaving 10 bases not matched to a gene. This CDR3 has 15 amino acids. In germline, CDR1 is LNHDA, CDR2 SQIVND (reference sequence). CDR3 amino acids: CASSPTGGTITEAFF. The CDR3 coding sequence is TGTGCCAGTAGTCCCACAGGGGGGACTATTACTGAAGCTTTCTTT.

The table lists this clonotype with a count of one. The chain links TRBV24-1 to TRBJ2-3; D gene uncertain. This CDR3 comprises 13 residues. Trimming took 0 bases from V and 7 from J, leaving 7 bases between them. Germline V CDR1 and CDR2: KGHDR, SFDVKD. This chain's CDR3 is CATSDLETHTQYF. For the CDR3, the DNA is TGTGCCACCAGTGATTTGGAGACACATACGCAGTATTTT.

This clonotype was seen more than once but under ten times. The chain couples TRBV4-1 to TRBJ2-3; D not certain. With 0 bases removed from V and 0 bases from J, the gap between germline ends came to 4 bases. The CDR3 loop spans 14 amino acids. CDR1 is MGHRA and CDR2 is YSYEKL in the germline V gene. The CDR3 DNA reads TGCGCCAGCAGCCAAGATACTAGCACAGATACGCAGTATTTT. Its protein is CASSQDTSTDTQYF.

In this sample, this clonotype turned up a few times. The CDR3 DNA is TGCAGTGCTAGAGATACTAGGGTGGGCGTGGAGCAGTTCTTC. The encoded protein is CSARDTRVGVEQFF. The rearrangement links TRBV20-1 to TRBJ2-1, with a tentative D call TRBD2 (5 bases). This CDR3 spans 14 amino acids. V dropped 0 bases and J dropped 10 bases, with 16 bases sitting between them. Looked up from germline, CDR1 is DFQATT and CDR2 is SNEGSKA (reference sequence).

The table lists this clonotype with a few counts. This rearrangement joins TRBV18 to TRBJ1-5, with TRBD1 matching over 9 bases. Germline assignment: CDR1 KGHSH and CDR2 LQKENI. CDR3 length equals 18 residues. V trimming: 0 bases; J trimming: 0 bases; junction bases outside the gene matches: 6. CDR3 DNA sequence: TGTGCCAGCTCACCACCGGGACAGGGATCCTATAGCAATCAGCCCCAGCATTTT. Translated: CASSPPGQGSYSNQPQHF.

The rearrangement joins TRBV10-3 to TRBJ2-7; perhaps TRBD1 as D (6 bases). Germline loops: CDR1 ENHRY, CDR2 SYGVKD. V was cut by 9 bases and J by 0 bases, with 12 bases left in between. There are 13 residues in the CDR3. CDR3 protein: CAMEGGDSYEQYF. The CDR3 bases are TGTGCCATGGAAGGGGGAGACTCCTACGAGCAGTACTTC.

This clonotype was counted only a few times. The chain employs TRBV12-3 or TRBV12-4 and TRBJ2-3; D could derive from TRBD1 or TRBD2 (6 bases each). The CDR3 is made up of 16 amino acids. The V and J ends lost 4 bases and 3 bases respectively, with 17 bases between them. This CDR3 reads CASSSEGRGVTDTQYF. CDR3 nucleotide sequence: TGTGCCAGCAGTTCGGAGGGCAGGGGTGTAACAGATACGCAGTATTTT.

The chain joins TRBV12-3 or TRBV12-4 to TRBJ2-1; possibly TRBD1 or TRBD2 for D (5 bases each). The germline V and J ends were trimmed by 7 bases and 0 bases, with 13 bases remaining between them. The CDR3 extends over 15 amino acids. The CDR3 loop is CASIEGFSSYNEQFF. For the CDR3, the DNA is TGTGCCAGCATCGAGGGGTTTAGCTCCTACAATGAGCAGTTCTTC.

The chain joins TRBV29-1 to TRBJ2-3; possibly TRBD2 for D (6 bases). V lost 3 bases, J lost 0 bases, and 10 bases lay in between. Germline-derived CDR1 and CDR2 are SQVTM and ANQGSEA. This CDR3 is built from 14 residues. CDR3 sequence (DNA): TGCAGCGTTGATCTCGCGGGGAGCACAGATACGCAGTATTTT. Translation gives CSVDLAGSTDTQYF.